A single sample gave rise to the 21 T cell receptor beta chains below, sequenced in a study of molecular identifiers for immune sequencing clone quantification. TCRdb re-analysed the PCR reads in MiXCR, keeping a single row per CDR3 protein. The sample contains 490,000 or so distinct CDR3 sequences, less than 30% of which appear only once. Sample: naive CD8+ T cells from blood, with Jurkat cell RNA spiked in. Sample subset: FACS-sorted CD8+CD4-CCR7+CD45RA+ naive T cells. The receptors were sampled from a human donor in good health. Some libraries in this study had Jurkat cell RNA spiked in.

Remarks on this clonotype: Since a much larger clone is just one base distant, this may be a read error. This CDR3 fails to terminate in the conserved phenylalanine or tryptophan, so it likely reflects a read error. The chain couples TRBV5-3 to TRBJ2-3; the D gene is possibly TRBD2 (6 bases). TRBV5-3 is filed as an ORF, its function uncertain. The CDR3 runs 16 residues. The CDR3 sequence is CASSLFGGESTDTQYL. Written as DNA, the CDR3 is TGTGCCAGCAGCTTGTTTGGCGGGGAAAGCACAGATACGCAGTATCTT.

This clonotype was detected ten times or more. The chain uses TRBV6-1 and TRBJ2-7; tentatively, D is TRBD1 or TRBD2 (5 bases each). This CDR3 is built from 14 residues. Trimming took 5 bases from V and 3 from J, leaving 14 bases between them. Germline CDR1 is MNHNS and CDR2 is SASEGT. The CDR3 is CASSTRDGDYEQYF. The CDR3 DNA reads TGTGCCAGCAGTACCCGGGACGGAGACTACGAGCAGTACTTC.

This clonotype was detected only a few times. The CDR3 DNA follows: TGTGCCAGCAGTTTTGATTCGGCGAGTGAGACCCAGTACTTC. Its translation is CASSFDSASETQYF. The genes are TRBV12-3 or TRBV12-4 and TRBJ2-5, with D unclear. The V end lost 3 bases, the J end lost 5 bases, and 13 bases lay between the germline ends. CDR3 length: 14 amino acids.

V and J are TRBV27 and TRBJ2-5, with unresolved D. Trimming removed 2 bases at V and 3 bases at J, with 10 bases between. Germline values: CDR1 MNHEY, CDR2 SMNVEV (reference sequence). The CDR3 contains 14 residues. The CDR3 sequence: CASSLNNLEETQYF. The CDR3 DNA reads TGTGCCAGCAGTTTAAATAATCTTGAAGAGACCCAGTACTTC.

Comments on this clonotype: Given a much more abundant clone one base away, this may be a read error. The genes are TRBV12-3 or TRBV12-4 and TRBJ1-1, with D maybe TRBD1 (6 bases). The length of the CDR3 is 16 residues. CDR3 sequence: CAGSFRWGRLITEAFF. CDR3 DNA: TGTGCCGGCAGTTTTAGGTGGGGGCGCTTGATCACTGAAGCTTTCTTT.

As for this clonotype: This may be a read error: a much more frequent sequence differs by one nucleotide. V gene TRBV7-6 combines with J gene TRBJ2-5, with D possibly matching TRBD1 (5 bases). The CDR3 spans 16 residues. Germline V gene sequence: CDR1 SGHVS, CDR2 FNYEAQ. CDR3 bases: TGTGCCAGCGGCTTAGGGGTAATGGTTCAGCAAGAGACCCAGTACTTC. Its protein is CASGLGVMVQQETQYF.

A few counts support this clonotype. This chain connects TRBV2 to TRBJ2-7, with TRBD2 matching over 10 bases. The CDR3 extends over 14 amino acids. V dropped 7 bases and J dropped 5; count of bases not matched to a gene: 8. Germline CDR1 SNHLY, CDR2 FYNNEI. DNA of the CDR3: TGTGCCAGCACGCCACTAGCGGGAACCGACGAGCAGTACTTC. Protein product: CASTPLAGTDEQYF.

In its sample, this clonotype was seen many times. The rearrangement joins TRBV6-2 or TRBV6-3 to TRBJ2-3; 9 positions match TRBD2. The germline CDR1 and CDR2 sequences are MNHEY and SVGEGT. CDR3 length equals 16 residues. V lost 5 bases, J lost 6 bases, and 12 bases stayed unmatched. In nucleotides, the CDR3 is TGTGCCAGCAGTACCAGACTAGCGGCCCCTATGGATACGCAGTATTTT. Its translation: CASSTRLAAPMDTQYF.

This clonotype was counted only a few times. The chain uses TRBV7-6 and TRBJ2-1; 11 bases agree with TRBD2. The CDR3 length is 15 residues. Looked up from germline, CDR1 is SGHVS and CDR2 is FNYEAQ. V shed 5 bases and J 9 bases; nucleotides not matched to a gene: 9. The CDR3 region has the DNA TGTGCCAGCAGCCCAACTCTAGCGGGGGGCCGTGAGCAGTTCTTC. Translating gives CASSPTLAGGREQFF.

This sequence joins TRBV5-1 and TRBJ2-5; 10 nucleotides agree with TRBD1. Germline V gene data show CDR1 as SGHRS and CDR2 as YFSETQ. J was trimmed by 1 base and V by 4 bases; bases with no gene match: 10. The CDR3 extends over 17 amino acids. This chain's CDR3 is CASSGGQGLQIQETQYF. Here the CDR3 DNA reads TGCGCCAGCAGCGGGGGACAGGGGCTACAAATCCAAGAGACCCAGTACTTC.

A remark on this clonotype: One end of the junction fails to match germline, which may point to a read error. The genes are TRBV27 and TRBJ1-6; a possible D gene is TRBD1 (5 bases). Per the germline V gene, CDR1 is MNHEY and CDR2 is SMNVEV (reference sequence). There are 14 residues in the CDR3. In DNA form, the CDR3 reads TGTGCCAGCAGTTTTGCCAGGGTAAATTCACCCCCCCACTTT. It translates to CASSFARVNSPPHF.

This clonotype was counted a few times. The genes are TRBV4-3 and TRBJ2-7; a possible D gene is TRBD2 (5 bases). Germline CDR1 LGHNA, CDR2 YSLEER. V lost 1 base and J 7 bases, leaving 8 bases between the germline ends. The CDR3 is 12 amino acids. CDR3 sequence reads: CASSQGGLEQYF. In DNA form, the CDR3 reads TGCGCCAGCAGCCAAGGAGGGCTAGAGCAGTACTTC.

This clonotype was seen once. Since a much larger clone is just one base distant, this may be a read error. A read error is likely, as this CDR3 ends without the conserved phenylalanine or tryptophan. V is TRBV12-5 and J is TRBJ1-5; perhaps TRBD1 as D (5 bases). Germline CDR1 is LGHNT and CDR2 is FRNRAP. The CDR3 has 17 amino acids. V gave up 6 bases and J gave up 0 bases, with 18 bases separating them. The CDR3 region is CASGRNRDPYSNQPQHV. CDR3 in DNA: TGTGCTAGTGGACGTAACCGGGACCCCTATAGCAATCAGCCCCAGCATGTT.

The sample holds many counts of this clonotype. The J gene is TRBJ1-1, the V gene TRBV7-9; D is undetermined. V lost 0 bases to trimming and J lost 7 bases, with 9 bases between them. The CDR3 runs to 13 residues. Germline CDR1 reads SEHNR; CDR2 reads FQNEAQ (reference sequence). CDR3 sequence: CASSLAQRVEAFF. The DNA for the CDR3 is TGTGCCAGCAGCTTAGCGCAAAGGGTTGAAGCTTTCTTT.

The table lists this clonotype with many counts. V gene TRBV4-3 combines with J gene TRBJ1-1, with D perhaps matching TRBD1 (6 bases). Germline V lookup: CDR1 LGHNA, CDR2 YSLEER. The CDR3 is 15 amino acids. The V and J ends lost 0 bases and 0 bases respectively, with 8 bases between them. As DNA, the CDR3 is TGCGCCAGCAGCCAAGAAAGGACAGTGAACACTGAAGCTTTCTTT. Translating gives CASSQERTVNTEAFF.

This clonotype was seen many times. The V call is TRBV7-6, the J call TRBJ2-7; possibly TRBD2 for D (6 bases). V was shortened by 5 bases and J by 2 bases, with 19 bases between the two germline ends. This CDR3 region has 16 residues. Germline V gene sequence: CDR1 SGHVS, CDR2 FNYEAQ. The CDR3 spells CASSPRVAETAYEQYF. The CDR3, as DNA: TGTGCCAGCAGCCCCCGGGTAGCGGAGACGGCCTACGAGCAGTACTTC.

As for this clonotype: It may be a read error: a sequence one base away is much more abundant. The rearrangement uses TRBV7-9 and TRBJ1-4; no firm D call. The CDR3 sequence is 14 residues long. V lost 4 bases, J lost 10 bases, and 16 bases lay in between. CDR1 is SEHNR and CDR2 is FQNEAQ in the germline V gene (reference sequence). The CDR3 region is CASSSGLVTGKLFF. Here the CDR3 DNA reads TGTGCCAGCAGCTCCGGCCTCGTCACTGGAAAACTGTTTTTT.

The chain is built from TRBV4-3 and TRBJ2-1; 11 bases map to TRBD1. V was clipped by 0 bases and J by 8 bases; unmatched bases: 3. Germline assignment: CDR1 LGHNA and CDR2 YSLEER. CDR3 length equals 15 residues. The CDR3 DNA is TGCGCCAGCAGCCAAGATGGGACAGGGGGGTATGAGCAGTTCTTC. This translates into CASSQDGTGGYEQFF.

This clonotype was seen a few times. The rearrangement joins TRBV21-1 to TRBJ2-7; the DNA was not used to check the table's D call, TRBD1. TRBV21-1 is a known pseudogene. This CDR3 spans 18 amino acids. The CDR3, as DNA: TGTGCCAGCAGCAAAGTCGGGCGAAGGGGGGCTCTCTCCTACGAGCAGTACTTC. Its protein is CASSKVGRRGALSYEQYF.

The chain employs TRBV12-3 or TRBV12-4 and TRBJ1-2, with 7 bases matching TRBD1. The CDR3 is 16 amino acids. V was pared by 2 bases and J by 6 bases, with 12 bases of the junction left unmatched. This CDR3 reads CASSLSPDGTEDGYTF. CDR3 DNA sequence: TGTGCCAGCAGTTTATCCCCCGACGGGACAGAAGATGGCTACACCTTC.

The CDR3 DNA is TGTGCCAGCAGTTTAGAGGGGGGCCCCGAGACCCAGTACTTC. Its translation: CASSLEGGPETQYF. The rearrangement joins TRBV12-3 or TRBV12-4 to TRBJ2-5; D tentatively fits TRBD1 or TRBD2 (6 bases each). The CDR3 totals 14 residues. V was pared by 1 base and J by 5 bases, with 11 bases between.